This T cell receptor beta chain was observed in a study of T cells in Graves' hyperthyroidism and ophthalmopathy. In regard to this clonotype: The antigen is unknown. A junction end diverges from the germline sequence, so it may reflect a read error.

Not enrolled were patients with uncontrolled infection, other autoimmune disease, pregnancy or lactation. PBMCs were sourced from approximately 9.3 ml fresh peripheral blood. The CDR3 regions of TCR beta were amplified from RNA transcripts. The study used the HTBI primer set for a first-round RT-PCR of the TCR CDR3. TCRdb independently ran MiXCR on the multiplex PCR reads; one entry per CDR3 protein. Among some 250,000 distinct CDR3 sequences listed, about 15% were seen once. There are 15 residues in the CDR3. Germline CDR1 reads SGHRS; CDR2 reads YFSETQ. Study outcomes and limitations: Most clonotypes that expanded in the thyroid above 0.001 also showed up in blood. Model output signaled ophthalmopathy a median approximately 6.2 months ahead of onset.

The sequenced sample consisted of blood. This TCR was sampled from a woman aged 50 to 65 with Graves' hyperthyroidism that later progressed to Graves' ophthalmopathy. This chain connects TRBV5-1 to TRBJ2-1; a weak D match, TRBD2 (6 bases). The CDR3 loop reads CASSVRLGTYSEQFF. The CDR3 bases are TGCGCCAGCAGCGTTCGACTAGGCACCTACAGTGAGCAGTTCTTC.